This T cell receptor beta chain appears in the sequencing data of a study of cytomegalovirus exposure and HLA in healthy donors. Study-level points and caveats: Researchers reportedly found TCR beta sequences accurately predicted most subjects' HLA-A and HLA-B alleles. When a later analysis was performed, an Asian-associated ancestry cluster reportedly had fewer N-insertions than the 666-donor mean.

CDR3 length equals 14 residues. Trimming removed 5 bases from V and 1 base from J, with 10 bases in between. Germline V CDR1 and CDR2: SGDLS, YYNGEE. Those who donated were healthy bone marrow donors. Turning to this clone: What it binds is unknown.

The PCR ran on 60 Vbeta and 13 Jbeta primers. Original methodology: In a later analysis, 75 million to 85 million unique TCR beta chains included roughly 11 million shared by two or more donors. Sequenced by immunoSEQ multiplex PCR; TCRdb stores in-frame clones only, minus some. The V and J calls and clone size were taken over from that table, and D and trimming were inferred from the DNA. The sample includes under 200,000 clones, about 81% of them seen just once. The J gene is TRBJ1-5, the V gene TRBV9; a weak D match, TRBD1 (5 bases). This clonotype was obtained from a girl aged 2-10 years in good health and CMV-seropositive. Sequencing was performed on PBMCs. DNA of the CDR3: TGTGCCAGCAGTCCGGGGGTCAGCAATCAGCCCCAGCATTTT. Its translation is CASSPGVSNQPQHF.